This T cell receptor (beta chain) was sequenced for a study of neurological immune-mediated disorders. Germline V gene data show CDR1 as DFQATT and CDR2 as SNEGSKA (reference sequence). This CDR3 region has 15 residues. V was clipped by 0 bases and J by 0 bases, with 10 bases between them. The time point was: longitudinal time-point 3. Maryland, USA blood bank volunteers served as healthy controls. cDNA synthesis was performed by 5'RACE with 10-nucleotide random UMIs. Via MiXCR, TCRdb re-called the 5' RACE reads, giving one row per CDR3 protein. This sample has 40,000 or so distinct CDR3 sequences, with less than 15% found just once.

This rearrangement joins TRBV20-1 to TRBJ2-3, with D tentatively TRBD2 (5 bases). The receptor was isolated from a man aged 25-40 years in good health. The source material was PBMCs. This CDR3 is CSAREVGGSTDTQYF. Written as DNA, the CDR3 is TGCAGTGCTAGAGAAGTTGGCGGGAGCACAGATACGCAGTATTTT.